This T cell receptor (beta chain) was profiled in a study of control samples from healthy donors and cancer patients. V lost 6 bases, J lost 5 bases, and 14 bases stayed unmatched. This CDR3 region has 16 residues. Germline-derived CDR1 and CDR2 are SNHLY and FYNNEI. TCRdb keeps only in-frame clones here, not all; method: immunoSEQ multiplex PCR. Of about 130,000 clones in the sample, about 91% were seen once. J is TRBJ2-5 and V is TRBV2; 8 nucleotides match TRBD1. What was sequenced was blood. This TCR was recovered from a man in his late teens or twenties in good health. The CDR3 DNA reads as TGTGCCAGCAGACCTATGGTTCAGGGGGCGCAGGAGACCCAGTACTTC. Translating it yields CASRPMVQGAQETQYF.